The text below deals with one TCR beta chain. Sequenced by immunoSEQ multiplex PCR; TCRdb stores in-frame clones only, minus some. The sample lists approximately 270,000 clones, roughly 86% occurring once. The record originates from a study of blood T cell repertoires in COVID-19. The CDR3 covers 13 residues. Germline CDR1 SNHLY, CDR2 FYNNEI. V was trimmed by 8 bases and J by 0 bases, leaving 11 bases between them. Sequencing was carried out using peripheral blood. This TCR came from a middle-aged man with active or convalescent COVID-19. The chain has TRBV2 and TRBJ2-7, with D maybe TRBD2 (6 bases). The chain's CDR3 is CASLGGSSYEQYF. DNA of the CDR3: TGTGCCAGCCTCGGGGGTAGCTCCTACGAGCAGTACTTC.